These T cell receptor beta chains were read from a single sample in a study of T cells in Graves' hyperthyroidism and ophthalmopathy. TCRdb re-called the multiplex PCR reads with MiXCR, one entry per CDR3 protein. The sample holds about 550,000 distinct CDR3 sequences; roughly 20% are singletons and the top ten take 26%. The sequencing input was blood. These receptors came from a young man with Graves' hyperthyroidism. The CDR3 runs from the conserved cysteine through the conserved F or W. Fields, in order: CDR3 protein, CDR3 DNA, J gene, V gene, clone size, D gene. The D gene is left open where the match is weak. The listing skips clone size in some rows; elsewhere it reads once, few, many or a size class.

CDR3 protein: CASSLTSGSYEQYF; CDR3 DNA: TGTGCCAGCAGCCTGACCTCAGGCTCCTACGAGCAGTACTTC; J gene: TRBJ2-7; V gene: TRBV2; clone size: many; D gene: -
CDR3 protein: CASSPQGAGNIQYF; CDR3 DNA: TGTGCCAGCAGTCCACAGGGCGCGGGAAACATTCAGTACTTC; J gene: TRBJ2-4; V gene: TRBV6-1; clone size: -; D gene: -
CDR3 protein: CASRPGQGANEAFF; CDR3 DNA: TGCGCCAGCAGGCCGGGACAGGGGGCAAATGAAGCTTTCTTT; J gene: TRBJ1-1; V gene: TRBV5-1; clone size: -; D gene: TRBD1
CDR3 protein: CASISYRVRTEAFF; CDR3 DNA: TGTGCCAGCATCTCCTACAGGGTACGGACTGAAGCTTTCTTT; J gene: TRBJ1-1; V gene: TRBV6-1; clone size: -; D gene: -
CDR3 protein: CASSYISRPNAYEQYF; CDR3 DNA: TGTGCCAGCAGTTACATTTCTAGACCGAACGCCTACGAGCAGTACTTC; J gene: TRBJ2-7; V gene: TRBV6-2/TRBV6-3; clone size: -; D gene: -
CDR3 protein: CASISGRNVVEAFF; CDR3 DNA: TGTGCCAGCATATCAGGGAGGAATGTAGTTGAAGCTTTCTTT; J gene: TRBJ1-1; V gene: TRBV6-5; clone size: many; D gene: -
CDR3 protein: CASSYSQDNYGYTF; CDR3 DNA: TGTGCCAGCAGTTACTCGCAGGACAACTATGGCTACACCTTC; J gene: TRBJ1-2; V gene: TRBV6-5; clone size: many; D gene: -
CDR3 protein: CASSPRGGLGETQYF; CDR3 DNA: TGTGCCAGCAGCCCCCGGGGGGGATTGGGGGAGACCCAGTACTTC; J gene: TRBJ2-5; V gene: TRBV11-2; clone size: many; D gene: TRBD2
CDR3 protein: CSARPPLAGGRPYEQYF; CDR3 DNA: TGCAGTGCTAGACCTCCCTTAGCGGGGGGGCGTCCCTACGAGCAGTACTTC; J gene: TRBJ2-7; V gene: TRBV20-1; clone size: many; D gene: TRBD2
CDR3 protein: CASSLEREAKNIQYF; CDR3 DNA: TGTGCCAGCAGCTTGGAAAGGGAAGCCAAAAACATTCAGTACTTC; J gene: TRBJ2-4; V gene: TRBV5-8; clone size: few; D gene: -
CDR3 protein: CASSSGQYYGYTF; CDR3 DNA: TGTGCCAGCAGCTCGGGGCAGTACTATGGCTACACCTTC; J gene: TRBJ1-2; V gene: TRBV28; clone size: many; D gene: -
CDR3 protein: CAYEYGLDMENTEAFF; CDR3 DNA: TGTGCCTACGAGTATGGGTTGGATATGGAGAACACTGAAGCTTTCTTT; J gene: TRBJ1-1; V gene: TRBV2; clone size: many; D gene: -
CDR3 protein: CASGNVRSGANVLTF; CDR3 DNA: TGTGCCAGCGGAAACGTGCGCTCTGGGGCCAACGTCCTGACTTTC; J gene: TRBJ2-6; V gene: TRBV6-1; clone size: -; D gene: -
CDR3 protein: CSATRQLQETQYF; CDR3 DNA: TGCAGTGCGACACGACAGCTTCAAGAGACCCAGTACTTC; J gene: TRBJ2-5; V gene: TRBV20-1; clone size: few; D gene: -
CDR3 protein: CASGGGGAEAFF; CDR3 DNA: TGTGCCAGCGGGGGGGGAGGAGCTGAAGCTTTCTTT; J gene: TRBJ1-1; V gene: TRBV7-8; clone size: -; D gene: -
CDR3 protein: CASSIAPNTEAFF; CDR3 DNA: TGTGCCAGTAGTATAGCCCCGAACACTGAAGCTTTCTTT; J gene: TRBJ1-1; V gene: TRBV19; clone size: many; D gene: -
CDR3 protein: CASSPGTALYTF; CDR3 DNA: TGTGCCAGCAGTCCCGGGACAGCGTTGTACACCTTC; J gene: TRBJ1-2; V gene: TRBV12-3/TRBV12-4; clone size: few; D gene: TRBD1
CDR3 protein: CASSLDSGGAPGELFF; CDR3 DNA: TGTGCCAGCAGCTTAGATTCGGGGGGGGCCCCCGGGGAGCTGTTTTTT; J gene: TRBJ2-2; V gene: TRBV11-2; clone size: few; D gene: TRBD2